The 8 T cell receptor beta chains below were found in one sample sequenced in a study of monozygotic twins with inflammatory bowel disease. Reanalyzing the 5' RACE reads, TCRdb keeps one entry per CDR3 protein, without DNA. This sample's table reports approximately 150,000 distinct CDR3 sequences. Sequencing was performed on blood. These receptor sequences come from a human donor with ulcerative colitis or Crohn's disease, or a healthy co-twin of an affected twin (not recorded which).

This chain joins TRBV5-5 and TRBJ1-5; there is no DNA to check the TCRdb D call of TRBD1. The germline V gene has CDR1 SGHKS and CDR2 YYEKEE (reference sequence). The CDR3 is 16 residues long. Here the CDR3 reads CASSKLGQGADQPQHF.

V usage is TRBV20-1 and J usage is TRBJ2-2; TCRdb outputs TRBD2, but without DNA this stays unchecked. The CDR3 contains 14 residues. CDR1 is DFQATT and CDR2 is SNEGSKA in the germline V gene (reference sequence). The CDR3 reads CSARLAVNTGELFF.

The chain employs TRBV12-3 or TRBV12-4 and TRBJ1-5. The CDR3 contains 11 residues. The CDR3 here is CASSSGGPQHF.

The chain uses TRBV4-3 and TRBJ1-1. The CDR3 covers 14 residues. The V gene's germline CDR1 is LGHNA and CDR2 YSLEER. CDR3 sequence reads: CASSQDPGRTEAFF.

The genes are TRBV10-3 and TRBJ1-4; TCRdb outputs TRBD1, but without DNA this stays unchecked. CDR3 length equals 13 residues. Germline CDR1 is ENHRY and CDR2 is SYGVKD. The CDR3 sequence is CAIGTGEYEKLFF.

J is TRBJ2-1 and V is TRBV30; the TRBD1 assignment by TCRdb is unverifiable without DNA. CDR1 and CDR2 from the germline V gene are GTSNPN and SVGIG (reference sequence). The CDR3 is 13 amino acids. CDR3: CANSRGRDNEQFF.

V is TRBV10-3 and J is TRBJ1-2; checking the TCRdb D call of TRBD1 is not possible without DNA. The germline V gene encodes CDR1 ENHRY and CDR2 SYGVKD. This CDR3 region has 13 residues. The CDR3 spells CAISEQGTYGYTF.

The rearrangement links TRBV3-1 to TRBJ2-1; TCRdb calls TRBD2, which cannot be checked without DNA. Germline values: CDR1 LGHDT, CDR2 YNNKEL (reference sequence). The CDR3 extends over 16 amino acids. The CDR3 loop is CASSQGRTSGFNEQFF.